The next 20 T cell receptor beta chains were all read from a single sample in a study of blood T cell repertoires in COVID-19. Here immunoSEQ multiplex PCR was the method, and the copy in TCRdb shows in-frame clones only, minus some. Altogether about 250,000 clones are present, more than 80% being singletons, with the ten largest covering under 3%. Sequencing was done on a sample of PBMCs or T cells enriched from blood (not recorded which). Receptor source: a woman under 30 who had recovered from COVID-19.

As concerns this clone: This sample also contains other DNA sequences that code for the same CDR3. The rearrangement links TRBV6-5 to TRBJ1-1, with unresolved D. V was clipped by 6 bases and J by 10 bases, with 12 bases between them. The CDR3 is made up of 11 amino acids. Germline V gene sequence: CDR1 MNHEY, CDR2 SVGAGI. CDR3 region: CASSTPTRAFF. The CDR3 bases are TGTGCCAGCAGCACTCCCACCCGAGCTTTCTTT.

The rearrangement links TRBV6-5 to TRBJ1-2; D might be TRBD1 (5 bases). Germline-derived CDR1 and CDR2 are MNHEY and SVGAGI. This CDR3 is built from 13 residues. The germline V and J ends were trimmed by 2 bases and 4 bases, with 8 bases remaining between them. The CDR3, as DNA: TGTGCCAGCAGTTACACGGGGGGCTATGGCTACACCTTC. Translated: CASSYTGGYGYTF.

The chain joins TRBV10-3 to TRBJ2-3, with D perhaps TRBD2 (7 bases). This CDR3 region has 17 residues. Germline V gene sequence: CDR1 ENHRY, CDR2 SYGVKD. V was shortened by 0 bases and J by 0 bases, with 13 bases between the two germline ends. This CDR3 is CAISESKAGASTDTQYF. The CDR3 DNA follows: TGTGCCATCAGTGAGTCGAAGGCGGGGGCGAGCACAGATACGCAGTATTTT.

J is TRBJ1-1 and V is TRBV5-4, with a weak D call TRBD1 (5 bases). Germline loops: CDR1 SGHNT, CDR2 YYREEE (reference sequence). The CDR3 sequence is 13 residues long. Trimming stripped 4 bases from V and 11 bases from J, with 18 bases between. The CDR3 DNA is TGTGCCAGCAGCCCTACCGCGGAGGGGAGGGCTTTCTTT. This gives the protein CASSPTAEGRAFF.

This chain joins TRBV28 and TRBJ1-4; the match to TRBD1 covers 7 bases. The CDR3 length is 14 residues. Trimming at V came to 5 bases and at J to 8 bases, leaving 8 bases not matched to a gene. The germline V gene encodes CDR1 MDHEN and CDR2 SYDVKM. For the CDR3, the DNA is TGTGCCAGCAGTACCGGACAGGCCCCGGAAAAACTGTTTTTT. Translated, it gives CASSTGQAPEKLFF. The full variable domain, rest sourced from reference TRBV28 and TRBJ1-4, is DVKVTQSSRYLVKRTGEKVFLECVQDMDHENMFWYRQDPGLGLRLIYFSYDVKMKEKGDIPEGYSVSREKKERFSLILESASTNQTSMYLCASSTGQAPEKLFFGSGTQLSVL.

This clone was seen only once. This chain joins TRBV18 and TRBJ1-1; the match to TRBD1 covers 11 bases. CDR3 length: 16 residues. Germline CDR1 is KGHSH and CDR2 is LQKENI. V was clipped by 2 bases and J by 0 bases; unmatched bases: 2. The CDR3 DNA follows: TGTGCCAGCTCACCAGGGACAGGGGGATTGAACACTGAAGCTTTCTTT. It encodes CASSPGTGGLNTEAFF.

J is TRBJ1-2 and V is TRBV19; possible D gene TRBD1, 6 bases. Germline loops: CDR1 LNHDA, CDR2 SQIVND (reference sequence). The CDR3 spans 12 residues. The germline V and J ends were trimmed by 7 bases and 8 bases, with 14 bases remaining between them. The CDR3 sequence is CASNTGKSGYTF. In nucleotides, the CDR3 is TGTGCCAGTAACACAGGGAAGAGCGGCTACACCTTC.

J is TRBJ2-6 and V is TRBV2, with D unclear. The CDR3 is 15 amino acids. Trimming left V 4 bases short and J 1 base short, with 8 bases between. Germline V lookup: CDR1 SNHLY, CDR2 FYNNEI. The CDR3 loop reads CASSVRVSGANVLTF. CDR3 DNA: TGTGCCAGCAGTGTACGGGTTTCTGGGGCCAACGTCCTGACTTTC.

The V gene is TRBV3-1 (or the pseudogene TRBV3-2), the J gene TRBJ1-1; TRBD1 aligns across 7 bases. J lost 1 base, V lost 3 bases, and 8 bases had no gene match. CDR1 and CDR2 from the germline V gene are LGHDT and YNNKEL (reference sequence). The length of the CDR3 is 16 residues. Written as DNA, the CDR3 is TGTGCCAGCAGCCAGCCCGGGACAGCTCAGAACACTGAAGCTTTCTTT. Protein product: CASSQPGTAQNTEAFF.

This clone was detected once. The chain carries TRBV11-2 and TRBJ1-2, with D hard to call. CDR1 SGHAT and CDR2 FQNNGV come from the germline V gene. Trimming removed 6 bases from V and 6 bases from J, with 11 bases in between. This CDR3 contains 12 residues. For the CDR3, the DNA is TGTGCCAGCAGTGACATTATGGATGGCTACACCTTC. The encoded protein is CASSDIMDGYTF.

The chain uses TRBV24-1 and TRBJ1-6; D unresolved. Trimming shortened V by 5 bases and J by 9 bases, and 10 bases separated the two germline ends. The germline CDR1 and CDR2 sequences are KGHDR and SFDVKD. This CDR3 is 13 amino acids long. CDR3 amino acids: CATSGPSGSPLHF. The CDR3 region has the DNA TGTGCCACCAGTGGCCCCAGCGGTTCACCCCTCCACTTT.

The V call is TRBV7-6, the J call TRBJ2-2; 13 positions agree with TRBD2. The germline gives CDR1 SGHVS, CDR2 FNYEAQ. The CDR3 is 18 amino acids. Trimming at V came to 0 bases and at J to 5 bases, leaving 6 bases not matched to a gene. CDR3: CASSLATSGGARTGELFF. CDR3 coding DNA: TGTGCCAGCAGCTTAGCTACTAGCGGGGGGGCCCGGACCGGGGAGCTGTTTTTT.

The chain employs TRBV6-5 and TRBJ1-2; D may be TRBD1 (6 bases). Germline V gene lookup returns CDR1 MNHEY and CDR2 SVGAGI. This CDR3 region has 13 residues. Between the trimmed V and J ends, which lost 7 bases and 4 bases, there was a span of 13 bases. Here the CDR3 reads CASTADRIYGYTF. CDR3 DNA: TGTGCCAGCACCGCCGACAGGATCTATGGCTACACCTTC.

This clone was observed a single time. CDR3 DNA sequence: TGTGCCTGGAGTGTCACCTATAATTCACCCCTCCACTTT. Amino acid sequence: CAWSVTYNSPLHF. The chain uses TRBV30 and TRBJ1-6; no definite D call. The V gene lost 0 bases and the J gene lost 2 bases, with 2 bases spanning the gap. The CDR3 spans 13 residues. The germline gives CDR1 GTSNPN, CDR2 SVGIG (reference sequence).

The CDR3 sequence is CASSQGLEQETQYF. The CDR3 DNA follows: TGCGCCAGCAGCCAGGGACTGGAACAAGAGACCCAGTACTTC. The rearrangement uses TRBV4-1 and TRBJ2-5; a weak D match, TRBD2 (6 bases). The CDR3 consists of 14 residues. Trimming removed 3 bases at V and 2 bases at J, with 10 bases between. Germline CDR1 MGHRA, CDR2 YSYEKL.

Only a few counts were recorded for this clone. The rearrangement uses TRBV28 and TRBJ2-3, with D tentatively TRBD2 (6 bases). Germline assignment: CDR1 MDHEN and CDR2 SYDVKM. V lost 2 bases and J 2 bases, leaving 11 bases between the germline ends. CDR3 size: 15 residues. CDR3 loop: CASSLTGEVTDTQYF. The CDR3 bases are TGTGCCAGCAGTTTAACGGGGGAAGTCACAGATACGCAGTATTTT. The whole variable domain, remainder taken from reference TRBV28 and TRBJ2-3, is DVKVTQSSRYLVKRTGEKVFLECVQDMDHENMFWYRQDPGLGLRLIYFSYDVKMKEKGDIPEGYSVSREKKERFSLILESASTNQTSMYLCASSLTGEVTDTQYFGPGTRLTVL.

The rearrangement joins TRBV7-2 to TRBJ1-5; 7 bases are a match to TRBD1. The CDR3 has 15 amino acids. With V trimmed by 1 base and J by 6 bases, 6 bases remained unmatched. Germline V gene data show CDR1 as SGHTA and CDR2 as FQGNSA. For the CDR3, the DNA is TGTGCCAGCAGCTTAGATCGGACAGGTATTCAGCCCCAGCATTTT. Its protein is CASSLDRTGIQPQHF.

The chain recombines TRBV25-1 with TRBJ2-2; 10 nucleotides line up with TRBD2. The CDR3 runs 14 residues. The V and J ends lost 10 bases and 3 bases, in that order; junction bases with no gene match: 5. Germline V CDR1 and CDR2: MGHDK, SYGVNS. The CDR3 DNA follows: TGTGCCACCAGGCTAGCGGGGGACACCGGGGAGCTGTTTTTT. This codes for CATRLAGDTGELFF.

Only one count was recorded for this clone. The chain combines TRBV7-3 with TRBJ1-1; 8 bases map to TRBD1. Germline trimming cut 5 bases from V and 8 bases from J; bases unmatched to any gene: 10. From germline, CDR1 is SGHTA and CDR2 FQGTGA. The CDR3 runs to 14 residues. The CDR3 coding sequence is TGTGCCAGCAGCCATTCAGGGGGCGCAGGCGAAGCTTTCTTT. It encodes CASSHSGGAGEAFF.

This clone showed up just a few times. This chain links TRBV5-1 with TRBJ1-2; the D is unclear. The CDR3 length is 14 residues. The germline V gene encodes CDR1 SGHRS and CDR2 YFSETQ. The ends were cut back, 4 bases at V and 5 bases at J, with 15 bases in the middle. The CDR3 loop reads CASSLYGGRYGYTF. The CDR3 DNA is TGCGCCAGCAGCCTCTATGGAGGACGGTATGGCTACACCTTC.